These 27 T cell receptor beta chains were sequenced from one sample in a study of blood T cell repertoires in COVID-19. Sequencing used immunoSEQ multiplex PCR; TCRdb keeps in-frame clones, though not all of them. The repertoire has under 300,000 clones, 70% to 90% of them found once; the top ten carry about 1.5%. The sequencing input was PBMCs or T cells enriched from blood (not recorded which). All receptors come from a woman between 45 and 60 years old who had recovered from COVID-19.

This chain links TRBV6-5 with TRBJ1-2, with 9 bases fitting TRBD1. CDR1 is MNHEY, CDR2 SVGAGI, per germline. V gave up 8 bases and J gave up 8 bases; unmatched junction bases: 9. The CDR3 length is 13 residues. The CDR3 DNA reads TGTGCCAGCGTGCGCGGGGACAGGGCCGGCTACACCTTC. It yields the protein CASVRGDRAGYTF.

The chain couples TRBV30 to TRBJ2-2, with D possibly TRBD1 on 6 matching bases. Germline V gives CDR1 GTSNPN, CDR2 SVGIG (reference sequence). Trimming took 2 bases from V and 7 from J, leaving 11 bases between them. The CDR3 spans 13 residues. The chain's CDR3 is CAWSNRVRGELFF. CDR3 sequence (DNA): TGTGCCTGGAGTAACAGGGTCCGCGGGGAGCTGTTTTTT.

This chain connects TRBV30 to TRBJ2-4; D remains ambiguous. Trimming took off 8 bases at V and 1 base at J, with 12 bases between the two ends. This CDR3 is 13 amino acids long. The V gene's germline CDR1 is GTSNPN and CDR2 SVGIG (reference sequence). The CDR3 nucleotides read TGTGCCGCCTTGATCAGGGCCAAAAACATTCAGTACTTC. Amino acids: CAALIRAKNIQYF.

J is TRBJ1-2 and V is TRBV9; D is possibly TRBD1 (6 bases). The V gene's germline CDR1 is SGDLS and CDR2 YYNGEE. CDR3 length: 15 amino acids. V gave up 4 bases and J gave up 5 bases, with 18 bases separating them. CDR3 in amino acids: CASSPSTGNSYGYTF. In DNA, the CDR3 is TGTGCCAGCAGCCCCTCGACAGGTAACTCGTATGGCTACACCTTC.

The rearrangement links TRBV7-2 to TRBJ2-1; no clear D. Trimming removed 1 base at V and 0 bases at J, with 7 bases between. Per the germline V gene, CDR1 is SGHTA and CDR2 is FQGNSA. CDR3 length equals 15 residues. CDR3 sequence: CASSLGAVSYNEQFF. The CDR3 coding sequence is TGTGCCAGCAGCTTAGGGGCAGTCTCCTACAATGAGCAGTTCTTC.

The J gene is TRBJ2-1, the V gene TRBV10-2; D perhaps matches TRBD2 (5 bases). Trimming took 6 bases from V and 1 from J, leaving 22 bases between them. CDR3 length: 18 residues. In germline, CDR1 is WSHSY, CDR2 SAAADI. CDR3: CASRHGVAPAGSYNEQFF. Written as DNA, the CDR3 is TGCGCCAGCAGGCATGGGGTAGCGCCAGCTGGGTCCTACAATGAGCAGTTCTTC.

The chain couples TRBV7-9 to TRBJ2-5, with a weak D call TRBD2 (6 bases). The CDR3 is 14 amino acids. The germline gives CDR1 SEHNR, CDR2 FQNEAQ (reference sequence). V dropped 5 bases and J dropped 3 bases, with 13 bases sitting between them. The CDR3, as DNA: TGTGCCAGCAGCCGGACTACCGGGGAAGAGACCCAGTACTTC. Translated: CASSRTTGEETQYF.

This chain connects TRBV28 to TRBJ2-7, with 7 bases lining up with TRBD1. The germline CDR1 and CDR2 sequences are MDHEN and SYDVKM. This CDR3 is built from 13 residues. V was pared by 8 bases and J by 3 bases, with 7 bases of the junction left unmatched. The CDR3 loop reads CASRDSGFYEQYF. As DNA, the CDR3 is TGTGCCAGCCGGGACAGCGGTTTCTACGAGCAGTACTTC.

In DNA, the CDR3 is TGTGCCAGTAGTATCCAGGGGGAAGGCTACAATGAGCAGTTCTTC. Its translation is CASSIQGEGYNEQFF. The chain has TRBV19 and TRBJ2-1; 7 bases map to TRBD1. CDR3 size: 15 residues. The junction had 5 bases not matched to a gene; V was cut back by 3 bases and J by 3 bases. Germline loops: CDR1 LNHDA, CDR2 SQIVND (reference sequence). The full variable domain, with the rest looked up from reference TRBV19 and TRBJ2-1, is DGGITQSPKYLFRKEGQNVTLSCEQNLNHDAMYWYRQDPGQGLRLIYYSQIVNDFQKGDIAEGYSVSREKKESFPLTVTSAQKNPTAFYLCASSIQGEGYNEQFFGPGTRLTVL.

This chain's CDR3 is CASRLGPLSGNTIYF. The DNA for the CDR3 is TGTGCCAGTCGCTTGGGGCCCCTCTCTGGAAACACCATATATTTT. The chain is built from TRBV6-5 and TRBJ1-3; D perhaps matches TRBD1 (5 bases). This CDR3 spans 15 amino acids. Trimming shortened V by 9 bases and J by 0 bases, and 15 bases separated the two germline ends. Germline V gives CDR1 MNHEY, CDR2 SVGAGI.

The chain links TRBV5-6 to TRBJ1-5, with a weak D call TRBD1 (6 bases). The germline CDR1 and CDR2 sequences are SGHDT and YYEEEE. The CDR3 has 16 amino acids. V shed 4 bases and J shed 5 bases, with 19 bases lying between them. CDR3 in amino acids: CASSLSRTVIYQPQHF. DNA of the CDR3: TGTGCCAGCAGCCTCTCAAGGACAGTAATCTATCAGCCCCAGCATTTT.

As concerns this clone: The sample has other DNA sequences that encode this CDR3 too. The rearrangement uses TRBV20-1 and TRBJ2-1; D gene ambiguous. The CDR3 has 10 amino acids. V lost 2 bases, J lost 9 bases, and 5 bases lay in between. Germline-derived CDR1 and CDR2 are DFQATT and SNEGSKA (reference sequence). The CDR3 DNA is TGCAGTGCTAGAATCGGTGAGCAGTTCTTC. The encoded protein is CSARIGEQFF.

This clone appeared a few times. The chain joins TRBV18 to TRBJ2-7; tentative D call: TRBD2 (5 bases). Germline V CDR1 and CDR2: KGHSH, LQKENI. Between the trimmed V and J ends, which lost 2 bases and 3 bases, there was a span of 11 bases. This CDR3 has 14 amino acids. In DNA, the CDR3 is TGTGCCAGCTCACCAGGTACACTAGTCTACGAGCAGTACTTC. This gives the protein CASSPGTLVYEQYF.

The chain has TRBV15 and TRBJ2-1; D might be TRBD1 (5 bases). V lost 3 bases and J 6 bases, leaving 15 bases between the germline ends. Germline V gene sequence: CDR1 LNHNV, CDR2 YYDKDF (reference sequence). The CDR3 is 15 residues long. The CDR3 protein is CATSRLVGPFNEQFF. DNA of the CDR3: TGTGCCACCAGCAGGCTAGTGGGGCCTTTCAATGAGCAGTTCTTC.

The chain has TRBV30 and TRBJ2-7; 7 positions match TRBD1. CDR1 GTSNPN and CDR2 SVGIG come from the germline V gene (reference sequence). V lost 2 bases to trimming and J lost 3 bases; unmatched junction nucleotides: 4. The CDR3 has 13 residues. The CDR3 sequence is CAWSIGQVYEQYF. In DNA form, the CDR3 reads TGTGCCTGGAGTATAGGACAGGTCTACGAGCAGTACTTC. Variable domain in full (rest from reference TRBV30 and TRBJ2-7): SQTIHQWPATLVQPVGSPLSLECTVEGTSNPNLYWYRQAAGRGLQLLFYSVGIGQISSEVPQNLSASRPQDRQFILSSKKLLLSDSGFYLCAWSIGQVYEQYFGPGTRLTVT.

The chain employs TRBV9 and TRBJ2-7; 14 nucleotides align to TRBD2. V dropped 3 bases and J dropped 7; count of bases not matched to a gene: 12. CDR3 length equals 17 residues. Germline CDR1 is SGDLS and CDR2 is YYNGEE. This CDR3 is CASSEGGLAGVTGEQYF. CDR3 nucleotide sequence: TGTGCCAGCAGCGAGGGGGGACTAGCGGGAGTGACGGGAGAGCAGTACTTC.

Only one count was recorded for this clone. This rearrangement joins TRBV25-1 to TRBJ2-4, with D uncertain. The length of the CDR3 is 15 residues. Germline V gives CDR1 MGHDK, CDR2 SYGVNS. The germline V and J ends were trimmed by 1 base and 7 bases, with 14 bases remaining between them. For the CDR3, the DNA is TGTGCCAGCAGTGAATCCCCAGGAATGGCGAACATTCAGTACTTC. Its translation: CASSESPGMANIQYF.

V usage is TRBV13 and J usage is TRBJ1-2, with D possibly TRBD1 on 6 matching bases. The CDR3 is 15 residues long. V gave up 5 bases and J gave up 6 bases, with 19 bases separating them. In germline, CDR1 is PRHDT, CDR2 FYEKMQ (reference sequence). The DNA for the CDR3 is TGTGCCAGCAGCCCTTACCGAGGACAGCAGAATGGCTACACCTTC. This gives the protein CASSPYRGQQNGYTF.

The CDR3 is CASSVEGLAGNTAKNIQYF. The CDR3 DNA follows: TGTGCCAGCAGCGTAGAGGGTCTAGCGGGAAACACAGCCAAAAACATTCAGTACTTC. The V and J genes are TRBV9 and TRBJ2-4; 9 bases agree with TRBD2. There are 19 residues in the CDR3. With 0 bases clipped from V and 0 bases from J, the junction kept 10 bases outside the gene matches. Germline assignment: CDR1 SGDLS and CDR2 YYNGEE.

V is TRBV7-9 and J is TRBJ1-1; TRBD1 matches at 7 bases. The CDR3 has 14 residues. The V gene's germline CDR1 is SEHNR and CDR2 FQNEAQ (reference sequence). J gave up 1 base and V 5 bases, and 4 bases lay outside the gene matches. CDR3 region: CASSPGQSNTEAFF. CDR3 sequence (DNA): TGTGCCAGCAGCCCGGGACAGTCGAACACTGAAGCTTTCTTT.

The J gene is TRBJ2-5, the V gene TRBV6-5; TRBD1 might be the D (5 bases). Per the germline V gene, CDR1 is MNHEY and CDR2 is SVGAGI. The CDR3 sequence is 13 residues long. V lost 2 bases, J lost 7 bases, and 11 bases lay in between. The DNA of the CDR3 is TGTGCCAGCAGTTACCAGGGTTCGGGGACCCAGTACTTC. Residues: CASSYQGSGTQYF.

The chain is built from TRBV4-1 and TRBJ1-6; 7 bases agree with TRBD1. V gave up 1 base and J gave up 4 bases; unmatched junction bases: 4. This CDR3 comprises 16 residues. Germline-derived CDR1 and CDR2 are MGHRA and YSYEKL. The chain's CDR3 is CASSQGTGQYNSPLHF. In nucleotides, the CDR3 is TGCGCCAGCAGCCAAGGAACGGGACAGTATAATTCACCCCTCCACTTT.

This rearrangement joins TRBV3-1 (or the pseudogene TRBV3-2) to TRBJ1-1, with D perhaps TRBD1 (5 bases). The CDR3 has 16 residues. With 3 bases removed from V and 0 bases from J, the gap between germline ends came to 14 bases. Per germline, CDR1 LGHDT and CDR2 YNNKEL (reference sequence). The CDR3 nucleotides are TGTGCCAGCAGCCAGTTTGTAGGGGCAATGAACACTGAAGCTTTCTTT. Translating gives CASSQFVGAMNTEAFF.

This chain connects TRBV9 to TRBJ1-3; 8 bases align to TRBD1. This CDR3 is 16 amino acids long. J lost 4 bases, V lost 0 bases, and 6 bases had no gene match. Germline-derived CDR1 and CDR2 are SGDLS and YYNGEE. The DNA for the CDR3 is TGTGCCAGCAGCGTAGACCCCGGACAGGGAGGAAACACCATATATTTT. This encodes CASSVDPGQGGNTIYF.

The gene calls are TRBV6-5 and TRBJ2-2; the match to TRBD2 covers 9 bases. The V gene's germline CDR1 is MNHEY and CDR2 SVGAGI. The CDR3 length is 16 residues. Trimming at V came to 3 bases and at J to 7 bases, leaving 9 bases not matched to a gene. This CDR3 reads CASSYSGTSSIGELFF. The CDR3 DNA follows: TGTGCCAGCAGTTATTCCGGGACTAGCAGTATCGGGGAGCTGTTTTTT.

The V and J genes are TRBV27 and TRBJ1-4, with 10 bases aligning to TRBD1. This CDR3 is 15 amino acids long. CDR1 and CDR2 from the germline V gene are MNHEY and SMNVEV (reference sequence). V trimming: 5 bases; J trimming: 8 bases; junction bases outside the gene matches: 8. The DNA for the CDR3 is TGTGCCAGCAGTCGGACAGGGGGATCAGGCGAAAAACTGTTTTTT. Translated: CASSRTGGSGEKLFF.

The CDR3 is CASSLSGTGVYEQYF. In nucleotides, the CDR3 is TGTGCCAGCAGCTTAAGCGGGACAGGGGTCTACGAGCAGTACTTC. This chain connects TRBV5-4 to TRBJ2-7; 10 nucleotides align to TRBD1. V lost 2 bases, J lost 3 bases, and 5 bases stayed unmatched. CDR1 and CDR2 (germline): SGHNT, YYREEE (reference sequence). This CDR3 has 15 amino acids.